The 21 T cell receptor beta chains given below trace back to one sample, sequenced in a study of OX40 agonist ivuxolimab in advanced cancers. Profiled with immunoSEQ multiplex PCR; TCRdb holds only in-frame clones, not every one. Of fewer than 90,000 clones in the sample, less than 90% are singletons; the top ten hold 3.1%. The specimen comprised CD4+ or CD8+ T cells sorted from blood, sampled in a trial of the OX40 agonist ivuxolimab. The receptors were gathered from an adult with an advanced solid tumor such as melanoma, head and neck, liver or kidney cancer.

The V and J genes are TRBV2 and TRBJ1-5; D is perhaps TRBD1 (5 bases). The ends were cut back, 0 bases at V and 0 bases at J, with 12 bases in the middle. The CDR3 has 17 amino acids. Germline V lookup: CDR1 SNHLY, CDR2 FYNNEI. CDR3 coding DNA: TGTGCCAGCAGTGAAGCGGTGACAGCATATAGCAATCAGCCCCAGCATTTT. Translated, it gives CASSEAVTAYSNQPQHF.

This clone appeared once. The chain employs TRBV15 and TRBJ2-5, with 8 bases identical to TRBD2. V shed 7 bases and J 5 bases; nucleotides not matched to a gene: 6. The CDR3 is 13 residues long. Germline lookup yields CDR1 LNHNV and CDR2 YYDKDF (reference sequence). In nucleotides, the CDR3 is TGTGCCACCACCCGGGGGGGGCAGGAGACCCAGTACTTC. It translates to CATTRGGQETQYF.

This clone has a handful of counts. As DNA, the CDR3 is TGTGCCAGCAGGGACCGCTTGGTGCAGTACTTC. This translates into CASRDRLVQYF. The V and J genes are TRBV27 and TRBJ2-7; D call uncertain. Germline CDR1 reads MNHEY; CDR2 reads SMNVEV (reference sequence). The CDR3 length is 11 residues. Trimming removed 6 bases at V and 9 bases at J, with 12 bases between.

This sequence joins TRBV4-1 and TRBJ1-1; D is unresolved. This CDR3 spans 13 amino acids. In germline, CDR1 is MGHRA, CDR2 YSYEKL. V lost 1 base, J lost 3 bases, and 6 bases lay in between. The CDR3, as DNA: TGCGCCAGCAGCCAAGGACCTCACACTGAAGCTTTCTTT. Residues: CASSQGPHTEAFF.

The J gene is TRBJ2-7, the V gene TRBV7-2, with 13 bases that match TRBD2. J lost 5 bases, V lost 5 bases, and 12 bases had no gene match. The CDR3 is 17 residues long. The germline gives CDR1 SGHTA, CDR2 FQGNSA. The CDR3 here is CASSPFRTSGSSNEQYF. CDR3 in DNA: TGTGCCAGCAGCCCCTTTCGGACTAGCGGGAGTAGCAACGAGCAGTACTTC.

This clone appeared once. This rearrangement joins TRBV13 to TRBJ2-5, with D possibly being TRBD1 or TRBD2 (5 bases each). Trimming cost V 5 bases and J 6 bases, with 19 bases left between them. Germline-derived CDR1 and CDR2 are PRHDT and FYEKMQ (reference sequence). The CDR3 covers 15 residues. The CDR3 reads CASSLRGPTVKTQYF. DNA for the CDR3: TGTGCCAGCAGCCTCCGGGGCCCTACCGTGAAGACCCAGTACTTC.

This chain uses TRBV7-7 with TRBJ2-1, with TRBD2 matching 9 bases. The CDR3 runs to 16 residues. V dropped 1 base and J dropped 9; count of bases not matched to a gene: 10. Germline V gives CDR1 SSHAT, CDR2 FNYEAQ (reference sequence). The CDR3 loop is CASSLDGRRGGAEQFF. CDR3 in DNA: TGTGCCAGCAGCTTAGATGGGAGGCGGGGGGGCGCTGAGCAGTTCTTC.

This sequence joins TRBV5-1 and TRBJ2-7; 15 nucleotides match TRBD2. The CDR3 sequence is 16 residues long. From germline, CDR1 is SGHRS and CDR2 YFSETQ. Trimming at V came to 3 bases and at J to 3 bases, leaving 4 bases not matched to a gene. The CDR3 nucleotides read TGCGCCAGCAGCTGGGGACTAGCGGGAGGTAACTACGAGCAGTACTTC. Its protein is CASSWGLAGGNYEQYF.

The chain links TRBV27 to TRBJ1-6; D is ambiguous. Germline CDR1 is MNHEY and CDR2 is SMNVEV (reference sequence). With 1 base removed from V and 7 bases from J, the gap between germline ends came to 11 bases. This CDR3 has 15 amino acids. The CDR3 DNA reads TGTGCCAGCAGTTTATTGGGTCAGGTGAATTCACCCCTCCACTTT. Translating it yields CASSLLGQVNSPLHF.

Note on this clone: The junction shows a germline mismatch at one end, possibly a read error. The chain links TRBV2 to TRBJ2-5, with TRBD1 as a possible D gene (6 bases). This CDR3 has 11 residues. Germline V gene lookup returns CDR1 SNHLY and CDR2 FYNNEI. The CDR3 spells CASSPDRLPHF. CDR3 nucleotides: TGTGCCAGCAGTCCCGACAGGCTTCCACACTTC.

V gene TRBV7-9 combines with J gene TRBJ1-1; no clear D. Germline CDR1 and CDR2: SEHNR and FQNEAQ (reference sequence). The CDR3 extends over 9 amino acids. Trimming left V 4 bases short and J 8 bases short, with 2 bases between. The CDR3 loop is CASSYEAFF. DNA of the CDR3: TGTGCCAGCAGCTACGAAGCTTTCTTT.

The J gene is TRBJ1-5, the V gene TRBV6-5, with D unclear. Germline loops: CDR1 MNHEY, CDR2 SVGAGI. The CDR3 spans 15 residues. With 5 bases removed from V and 4 bases from J, the gap between germline ends came to 15 bases. The CDR3 DNA sequence: TGTGCCAGCAGTGGGGAGGGAGGTTGGAATCAGCCCCAGCATTTT. It translates to CASSGEGGWNQPQHF.

A single count supports this clone. V and J are TRBV20-1 and TRBJ2-1; TRBD2 matches 7 bases. Germline V gene lookup returns CDR1 DFQATT and CDR2 SNEGSKA (reference sequence). With V trimmed by 5 bases and J by 9 bases, 4 bases remained unmatched. The CDR3 runs 11 residues. The CDR3 nucleotides read TGCAGTGCTCAGCGGGGAAGTGAGCAGTTCTTC. Its protein product is CSAQRGSEQFF.

The CDR3, as DNA: TGTGCCAGCAGCTCTTGGGATGGGGAGCAGTACTTC. Encoded protein: CASSSWDGEQYF. The J gene is TRBJ2-7, the V gene TRBV11-3; the D is unclear. The CDR3 totals 12 residues. Trimming removed 4 bases from V and 7 bases from J, with 11 bases in between. Germline CDR1 SGHNT, CDR2 YENEEA.

The J gene is TRBJ2-5, the V gene TRBV5-1; D not resolved. The V gene's germline CDR1 is SGHRS and CDR2 YFSETQ. This CDR3 is 12 amino acids long. The V gene lost 0 bases and the J gene lost 10 bases, with 10 bases spanning the gap. The CDR3 spells CASSLALKDQYF. CDR3 bases: TGCGCCAGCAGCTTGGCACTCAAGGACCAGTACTTC.

This rearrangement joins TRBV18 to TRBJ2-5; 8 bases are shared with TRBD1. The V gene end was trimmed by 3 bases and the J gene end by 5 bases; junction bases not matched to a gene: 11. The germline CDR1 and CDR2 sequences are KGHSH and LQKENI. The CDR3 loop spans 16 amino acids. CDR3 DNA: TGTGCCAGCTCACCCCCTCGGACAGGGTTGGGCGAGACCCAGTACTTC. It is translated as CASSPPRTGLGETQYF.

The chain recombines TRBV19 with TRBJ1-5; D is ambiguous. This CDR3 region has 13 residues. Trimming removed 5 bases from V and 4 bases from J, with 9 bases in between. Germline assignment: CDR1 LNHDA and CDR2 SQIVND (reference sequence). CDR3 sequence (DNA): TGTGCCAGTAGTCGGTTGGCAAATCAGCCCCAGCATTTT. Its translation: CASSRLANQPQHF.

In this sample, this clone turned up once. The chain joins TRBV29-1 to TRBJ1-2; a weak D match, TRBD1 (6 bases). CDR1 and CDR2 from the germline V gene are SQVTM and ANQGSEA. V lost 7 bases and J 5 bases, leaving 17 bases between the germline ends. The CDR3 has 13 amino acids. The CDR3 DNA follows: TGCAGCGCCGGAGGGGGGACGGGGTATGGCTACACCTTC. Translation gives CSAGGGTGYGYTF. The full variable domain, rest sourced from reference TRBV29-1 and TRBJ1-2, is SAVISQKPSRDICQRGTSLTIQCQVDSQVTMMFWYRQQPGQSLTLIATANQGSEATYESGFVIDKFPISRPNLTFSTLTVSNMSPEDSSIYLCSAGGGTGYGYTFGSGTRLTVV.

V gene TRBV6-6 combines with J gene TRBJ1-1; D uncertain. The CDR3 is made up of 11 amino acids. The V and J ends lost 4 bases and 7 bases respectively, with 7 bases between them. Germline assignment: CDR1 MNHNY and CDR2 SVGAGI (reference sequence). DNA for the CDR3: TGTGCCAGCAGTTCTGTCGGTGAAGCTTTCTTT. This sequence encodes CASSSVGEAFF.

This clone appeared a single time. The chain employs TRBV19 and TRBJ1-2; no clear D gene. V lost 6 bases and J 4 bases, leaving 9 bases between the germline ends. The CDR3 totals 12 residues. CDR1 is LNHDA and CDR2 is SQIVND in the germline V gene (reference sequence). CDR3 nucleotide sequence: TGTGCCAGTAGCGGCACCTTCTATGGCTACACCTTC. Encoded protein: CASSGTFYGYTF.

The V gene is TRBV6-1, the J gene TRBJ1-4, with 11 bases identical to TRBD1. V lost 1 base, J lost 8 bases, and 9 bases stayed unmatched. From germline, CDR1 is MNHNS and CDR2 SASEGT. This CDR3 is built from 17 residues. The CDR3 DNA follows: TGTGCCAGCAGTGAAGGGTCCCCGGGACAGGGGGGCGAAAAACTGTTTTTT. Translated: CASSEGSPGQGGEKLFF.